This passage covers 5 T cell receptor beta chains from one sample sequenced in a study of blood T cells in healthy people across ages (dated by TCRdb to 2013 to 2016). The library relied on 5' RACE. The listed sequencing device is Illumina HiSeq 2500. A second PCR of about 6 to 11 cycles was performed with a sample-barcoded 5' primer and a J-beta primer mix. TCRdb reworked the public reads: Q25 trimming with fastp, MiXCR clone assembly, productive beta chains retained. Rows with a matching CDR3 protein are joined into one entry that keeps the most common DNA and genes. For this sample there are about 1.4 million distinct CDR3 sequences; around 55% appear just once. Of the sample, more than 6% is held by the ten largest clones. The sample consisted of blood. Receptor source: a man aged 18 to 30 in good health.

The V gene is TRBV7-2, the J gene TRBJ1-1, with D unresolved. This CDR3 is built from 15 residues. Trimming cost V 6 bases and J 4 bases, with 18 bases left between them. Germline assignment: CDR1 SGHTA and CDR2 FQGNSA. The DNA of the CDR3 is TGTGCCAGCAGTCATTCGTCGACTGTTTTCACTGAAGCTTTCTTT. Translated, it gives CASSHSSTVFTEAFF.

V usage is TRBV2 and J usage is TRBJ1-4, with D tentatively TRBD1 (6 bases). Trimming left V 6 bases short and J 6 bases short, with 11 bases between. The CDR3 is made up of 13 amino acids. The germline V gene has CDR1 SNHLY and CDR2 FYNNEI. CDR3 in amino acids: CASRGGGDEKLFF. The CDR3, as DNA: TGTGCCAGCAGAGGGGGAGGGGATGAAAAACTGTTTTTT.

The chain joins TRBV7-2 to TRBJ1-4, with D hard to call. The CDR3 has 16 residues. Trimming removed 4 bases from V and 0 bases from J, with 12 bases in between. Germline V gene data show CDR1 as SGHTA and CDR2 as FQGNSA. The CDR3 protein is CASSSVGWSTNEKLFF. CDR3 coding DNA: TGTGCCAGCAGCTCCGTAGGATGGTCAACTAATGAAAAACTGTTTTTT.

The chain has TRBV4-1 and TRBJ1-4, with D possibly TRBD1 on 5 matching bases. Per the germline V gene, CDR1 is MGHRA and CDR2 is YSYEKL. V was shortened by 0 bases and J by 5 bases, with 13 bases between the two germline ends. The CDR3 has 16 amino acids. CDR3 in DNA: TGCGCCAGCAGCCAAGATCCGGGGGTCGGCAATGAAAAACTGTTTTTT. Amino acid sequence: CASSQDPGVGNEKLFF.

The chain links TRBV9 to TRBJ2-3; TRBD1 matches 8 bases. The CDR3 contains 17 residues. The germline gives CDR1 SGDLS, CDR2 YYNGEE. The V segment lost 4 bases and the J segment 4 bases; nucleotides outside the gene matches: 14. Here the CDR3 DNA reads TGTGCCAGCAGCACACCTCCGGGCAGGGGGCGGTCAGATACGCAGTATTTT. It translates to CASSTPPGRGRSDTQYF.